A selection of T cell receptor beta chains follows, all from one sample in a study of control samples from healthy donors and cancer patients. Some clones are missing from TCRdb's copy, which holds only in-frame ones; the method was immunoSEQ multiplex PCR. The sample holds 75,000 to 90,000 clones, over 75% seen once. Specimen: blood. The receptors were sampled from a woman aged 40 to 55 in good health. CDR3s include the opening cysteine and the closing phenylalanine or tryptophan. The D gene is left open where the match is weak. Clone size is stated in some rows and not others, as once, few, many or a class when expanded.

size: -
D: TRBD2
J: TRBJ2-1
V: TRBV5-8
CDR3: CASSLGTSGGLYNEQFF
DNA: TGTGCCAGCAGCCTAGGGACTAGCGGGGGGCTCTACAATGAGCAGTTCTTC

size: -
D: TRBD1
J: TRBJ2-7
V: TRBV18
CDR3: CASSPTGGLNEQYF
DNA: TGTGCCAGCTCACCAACAGGGGGTCTCAACGAGCAGTACTTC

size: -
D: -
J: TRBJ2-7
V: TRBV29-1
CDR3: CSVEDLWGAISYEQYF
DNA: TGCAGCGTTGAAGATCTCTGGGGGGCGATTTCCTACGAGCAGTACTTC

size: -
D: TRBD1
J: TRBJ2-7
V: TRBV25-1
CDR3: CASSEAGQATNGGYEQYF
DNA: TGTGCCAGCAGTGAAGCAGGACAGGCCACTAATGGGGGATACGAGCAGTACTTC

size: -
D: TRBD1
J: TRBJ1-6
V: TRBV5-1
CDR3: CASTLGTGGLAPLHF
DNA: TGCGCCAGCACTTTGGGGACAGGGGGATTGGCACCCCTCCACTTT

size: -
D: -
J: TRBJ1-4
V: TRBV7-9
CDR3: CASSLQGWGEKLFF
DNA: TGTGCCAGCAGCTTACAGGGGTGGGGCGAAAAACTGTTTTTT

size: -
D: -
J: TRBJ2-1
V: TRBV4-1
CDR3: CASSQDRGLTYNEQFF
DNA: TGCGCCAGCAGCCAAGATAGGGGCCTTACCTACAATGAGCAGTTCTTC

size: -
D: -
J: TRBJ1-1
V: TRBV7-3
CDR3: CASSLGTSGTEAFF
DNA: TGTGCCAGCAGCTTGGGGACCTCCGGCACTGAAGCTTTCTTT

size: few
D: TRBD1
J: TRBJ1-3
V: TRBV2
CDR3: CASKDRDIGNTIYF
DNA: TGTGCCAGCAAGGACAGGGATATTGGAAACACCATATATTTT

size: -
D: TRBD2
J: TRBJ2-1
V: TRBV5-4
CDR3: CASSTRTSGYSYNEQFF
DNA: TGTGCCAGCAGCACAAGGACTAGCGGGTACTCCTACAATGAGCAGTTCTTC

size: -
D: -
J: TRBJ1-1
V: TRBV3-1/TRBV3-2
CDR3: CASSQGFSGNTEAFF
DNA: TGTGCCAGCAGCCAGGGATTTAGTGGGAACACTGAAGCTTTCTTT

size: -
D: -
J: TRBJ2-2
V: TRBV6-2/TRBV6-3
CDR3: CASSYSKNFRNTGELFF
DNA: TGTGCCAGCAGTTACTCGAAAAATTTCAGGAACACCGGGGAGCTGTTTTTT

size: few
D: TRBD2
J: TRBJ2-5
V: TRBV19
CDR3: CASSPLAGSETQYF
DNA: TGTGCCAGTAGCCCACTAGCGGGGTCGGAGACCCAGTACTTC

size: -
D: -
J: TRBJ2-5
V: TRBV19
CDR3: CASSILGQETQYF
DNA: TGTGCCAGTAGTATACTAGGACAAGAGACCCAGTACTTC

size: -
D: -
J: TRBJ1-6
V: TRBV11-1
CDR3: CASSYMGGGSPLHF
DNA: TGTGCCAGCAGTTACATGGGGGGAGGTTCACCCCTCCACTTT

size: -
D: TRBD2
J: TRBJ2-7
V: TRBV7-2
CDR3: CASSLAAGGMFYEQYF
DNA: TGTGCCAGCAGCTTAGCAGCGGGGGGTATGTTCTACGAGCAGTACTTC

size: -
D: TRBD2
J: TRBJ2-5
V: TRBV2
CDR3: CASSTTGLAAQTQYF
DNA: TGTGCCAGCAGTACCACGGGACTAGCGGCCCAGACCCAGTACTTC

size: -
D: TRBD1
J: TRBJ2-3
V: TRBV3-1/TRBV3-2
CDR3: CASSPSRGYTQYF
DNA: TGTGCCAGCAGCCCCTCCAGGGGGTATACGCAGTATTTT

size: -
D: TRBD2
J: TRBJ2-7
V: TRBV27
CDR3: CASSSGLDRAEQYF
DNA: TGTGCCAGCAGTTCGGGACTAGATCGGGCCGAGCAGTACTTC

size: -
D: -
J: TRBJ1-1
V: TRBV5-1
CDR3: CASSLVPGTLEAFF
DNA: TGCGCCAGCAGCTTGGTCCCGGGTACTCTCGAAGCTTTCTTT

size: -
D: -
J: TRBJ1-6
V: TRBV3-1/TRBV3-2
CDR3: CASIPRPGLDNSPLHF
DNA: TGTGCCAGCATCCCGCGGCCAGGACTCGATAATTCACCCCTCCACTTT

size: once
D: -
J: TRBJ1-6
V: TRBV7-8
CDR3: CASSWGAPGRNSPLHF
DNA: TGTGCCAGCAGTTGGGGGGCCCCGGGGCGCAATTCACCCCTCCACTTT

size: -
D: TRBD1
J: TRBJ2-5
V: TRBV7-2
CDR3: CASSSDREETQYF
DNA: TGTGCCAGCAGCTCCGACAGGGAAGAGACCCAGTACTTC

size: few
D: -
J: TRBJ1-5
V: TRBV3-1/TRBV3-2
CDR3: CASSQDVGQPQHF
DNA: TGTGCCAGCAGCCAAGATGTGGGTCAGCCCCAGCATTTT

size: once
D: -
J: TRBJ2-1
V: TRBV7-3
CDR3: CASSLTTPTPLNEQFF
DNA: TGTGCCAGCAGCCTCACGACGCCGACCCCTCTAAATGAGCAGTTCTTC

size: -
D: -
J: TRBJ1-3
V: TRBV12-5
CDR3: CASGHRGIDRSSGNTIYF
DNA: TGTGCTAGTGGCCACCGAGGGATAGACCGTAGCTCTGGAAACACCATATATTTT

size: -
D: -
J: TRBJ1-1
V: TRBV7-9
CDR3: CASSSPGMNTEAFF
DNA: TGTGCCAGCAGCTCACCCGGGATGAACACTGAAGCTTTCTTT

size: -
D: -
J: TRBJ1-5
V: TRBV30
CDR3: CAWSAGYSNQPQHF
DNA: TGTGCCTGGAGTGCAGGTTATAGCAATCAGCCCCAGCATTTT

size: -
D: -
J: TRBJ2-7
V: TRBV6-2/TRBV6-3
CDR3: CASSRERGAYEQYF
DNA: TGTGCCAGCAGTAGGGAGAGGGGGGCCTACGAGCAGTACTTC

size: -
D: TRBD1
J: TRBJ2-7
V: TRBV5-1
CDR3: CASSFRTLQGAYEQYF
DNA: TGCGCCAGCAGCTTTCGGACCCTACAGGGGGCTTACGAGCAGTACTTC

size: -
D: TRBD1
J: TRBJ1-2
V: TRBV5-1
CDR3: CASSAEGTGRGYTF
DNA: TGCGCCAGCAGCGCTGAAGGGACAGGGAGGGGCTACACCTTC

size: -
D: TRBD2
J: TRBJ2-1
V: TRBV2
CDR3: CASSTRGVLAGNEQFF
DNA: TGTGCCAGCAGTACCCGCGGGGTGCTAGCGGGCAATGAGCAGTTCTTC

size: -
D: TRBD1
J: TRBJ2-7
V: TRBV3-1/TRBV3-2
CDR3: CASSQFPGQGYEQYF
DNA: TGTGCCAGCAGCCAGTTCCCGGGACAGGGCTACGAGCAGTACTTC

size: -
D: TRBD2
J: TRBJ2-3
V: TRBV7-2
CDR3: CASSPRGGRGTDTQYF
DNA: TGTGCCAGCAGCCCCCGGGGGGGCCGGGGCACAGATACGCAGTATTTT

size: -
D: -
J: TRBJ1-3
V: TRBV9
CDR3: CASSYQVSSGNTIYF
DNA: TGTGCCAGCAGCTATCAAGTATCCTCTGGAAACACCATATATTTT

size: -
D: -
J: TRBJ1-2
V: TRBV3-1/TRBV3-2
CDR3: CASSPQGGYGYTF
DNA: TGTGCCAGCAGCCCACAGGGAGGCTATGGCTACACCTTC

size: -
D: -
J: TRBJ2-1
V: TRBV27
CDR3: CASSRDFSDGEQFF
DNA: TGTGCCAGCAGTCGGGACTTCTCCGATGGTGAGCAGTTCTTC

size: -
D: TRBD2
J: TRBJ2-1
V: TRBV2
CDR3: CASSDSGLAGGISSDEQFF
DNA: TGTGCCAGCAGTGATTCGGGACTAGCGGGGGGGATATCGTCAGATGAGCAGTTCTTC

size: -
D: -
J: TRBJ1-1
V: TRBV9
CDR3: CASSVEARAEAFF
DNA: TGTGCCAGCAGCGTAGAGGCCAGGGCTGAAGCTTTCTTT

size: -
D: TRBD1
J: TRBJ2-4
V: TRBV6-2/TRBV6-3
CDR3: CASSDRVGAKNIQYF
DNA: TGTGCCAGCAGTGACAGGGTGGGAGCCAAAAACATTCAGTACTTC

size: -
D: -
J: TRBJ1-6
V: TRBV18
CDR3: CASSPEQGTLGSPLHF
DNA: TGTGCCAGCTCACCAGAGCAAGGGACCCTAGGGTCACCCCTCCACTTT

size: -
D: -
J: TRBJ1-1
V: TRBV3-1/TRBV3-2
CDR3: CASSQWLNGLNTEAFF
DNA: TGTGCCAGCAGCCAATGGCTTAACGGGTTGAACACTGAAGCTTTCTTT

size: -
D: -
J: TRBJ2-5
V: TRBV12-3/TRBV12-4
CDR3: CASSRAGGETQYF
DNA: TGTGCCAGCTCTCGGGCAGGAGGGGAGACCCAGTACTTC

size: -
D: TRBD2
J: TRBJ2-3
V: TRBV5-6
CDR3: CASSSGGAGADTQYF
DNA: TGTGCCAGCAGCTCCGGGGGGGCCGGGGCAGATACGCAGTATTTT

size: -
D: -
J: TRBJ2-7
V: TRBV18
CDR3: CASSPRQDSYEQYF
DNA: TGTGCCAGCTCACCAAGACAGGACTCCTACGAGCAGTACTTC

size: -
D: TRBD1
J: TRBJ1-3
V: TRBV2
CDR3: CASTKARTGVEGNTIYF
DNA: TGTGCCAGCACCAAGGCCCGGACAGGGGTGGAAGGAAACACCATATATTTT

size: -
D: -
J: TRBJ1-1
V: TRBV6-6
CDR3: CASTRGFTEAFF
DNA: TGTGCCAGCACCCGGGGTTTTACTGAAGCTTTCTTT

size: -
D: TRBD2
J: TRBJ2-2
V: TRBV5-6
CDR3: CASSRGLAGGPGELFF
DNA: TGTGCCAGCAGCCGAGGACTAGCGGGGGGCCCCGGGGAGCTGTTTTTT

size: -
D: TRBD1
J: TRBJ1-2
V: TRBV28
CDR3: CASSPFSDRGRGYTF
DNA: TGTGCCAGCAGCCCCTTTTCCGACAGGGGGCGAGGCTACACCTTC

size: -
D: -
J: TRBJ2-3
V: TRBV7-2
CDR3: CASSSPGAGPSTDTQYF
DNA: TGTGCCAGCAGCTCCCCGGGTGCGGGGCCTAGCACAGATACGCAGTATTTT

size: -
D: -
J: TRBJ2-1
V: TRBV29-1
CDR3: CSLRGGTGNEQFF
DNA: TGCAGCCTCAGGGGAGGGACCGGCAATGAGCAGTTCTTC

size: -
D: -
J: TRBJ1-4
V: TRBV14
CDR3: CASSSVDSFSEKLFF
DNA: TGTGCCAGCAGCTCCGTGGACTCTTTTTCTGAAAAACTGTTTTTT

size: -
D: -
J: TRBJ1-5
V: TRBV18
CDR3: CASSPPGNSNQPQHF
DNA: TGTGCCAGCTCACCACCAGGGAATAGCAATCAGCCCCAGCATTTT

size: -
D: -
J: TRBJ1-4
V: TRBV5-8
CDR3: CASSLDLGKLFF
DNA: TGTGCCAGCAGCTTGGATCTGGGAAAACTGTTTTTT

size: -
D: TRBD1
J: TRBJ1-2
V: TRBV2
CDR3: CASRPDREGNYGYTF
DNA: TGTGCCAGCAGACCCGACAGGGAAGGGAACTATGGCTACACCTTC

size: few
D: TRBD1
J: TRBJ2-7
V: TRBV10-2
CDR3: CASSLTGAYEQYF
DNA: TGCGCCAGCAGCCTGACAGGGGCCTACGAGCAGTACTTC

size: -
D: TRBD1
J: TRBJ2-3
V: TRBV10-1
CDR3: CASSAGDRGPDTQYF
DNA: TGCGCCAGCAGTGCGGGGGACAGGGGACCAGATACGCAGTATTTT